The TCR beta chain described here comes from a study of T cell responses to AZD1222 COVID-19 vaccine. Study-level results: Spike-wide vaccine-associated CD4 TCRs dominated at 160-218 and 743-854. Spike-specific TCR breadth rose after two AZD1222 doses, and depth rose as well. Clonal diversity was possibly underestimated, and white British individuals and females predominated among donors.

Produced via immunoSEQ multiplex PCR; TCRdb's table is partial and in-frame only. Of about 140,000 clones in the sample, approximately 90% are singletons; the top ten hold roughly 4%. About this clone itself: No antigen is known for it.

The length of the CDR3 is 15 residues. Analyses pooled second doses at about 4 or about 12 weeks. The TCR sequence derives from an adult who received the AZD1222 COVID-19 vaccine. Sample: peripheral blood, taken 28 days after the second AZD1222 dose. The J gene is TRBJ2-1, the V gene TRBV21-1; the table assigns TRBD1, which was not confirmed against the DNA. TRBV21-1 counts as a pseudogene. Written as DNA, the CDR3 is TGTGCCAGCAGCAATGGCAGAAGCTCCTACAATGAGCAGTTCTTC. Residues: CASSNGRSSYNEQFF.